Listed here is a single T cell receptor beta chain. The cohort comprised adults aged about 18 to 89 years residing in about two dozen US areas. The record originates from a study of blood T cell repertoires in COVID-19. About the research overall: T cells, B-cell-depleted T cells, or PBMCs supplied cDNA or gDNA.

Sequencing used immunoSEQ multiplex PCR; TCRdb keeps in-frame clones, though not all of them. The sample shows 310,000 or so clones, about 90% of them seen only once. The CDR3 contains 16 residues. V lost 3 bases to trimming and J lost 9 bases, with 22 bases between them. Germline V gene data show CDR1 as SGDLS and CDR2 as YYNGEE. The genes are TRBV9 and TRBJ2-1; weak D call: TRBD2 (6 bases). The sample was PBMCs or T cells enriched from blood (not recorded which). This clonotype was sampled from a woman in her twenties or thirties who had recovered from COVID-19. The CDR3 bases are TGTGCCAGCAGCGGACCCAGGCGGGGCCCGGCCCCTGAGCAGTTCTTC. This gives the protein CASSGPRRGPAPEQFF.